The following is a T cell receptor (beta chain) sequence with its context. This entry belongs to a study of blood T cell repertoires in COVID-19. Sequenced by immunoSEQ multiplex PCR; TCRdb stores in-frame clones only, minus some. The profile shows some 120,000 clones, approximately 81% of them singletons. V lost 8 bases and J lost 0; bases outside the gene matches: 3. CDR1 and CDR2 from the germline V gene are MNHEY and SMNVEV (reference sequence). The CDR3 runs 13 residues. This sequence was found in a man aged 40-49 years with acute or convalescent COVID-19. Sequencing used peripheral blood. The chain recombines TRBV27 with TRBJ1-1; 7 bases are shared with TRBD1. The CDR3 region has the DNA TGTGCCAGCCGGGACAGCTTGAACACTGAAGCTTTCTTT. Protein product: CASRDSLNTEAFF.